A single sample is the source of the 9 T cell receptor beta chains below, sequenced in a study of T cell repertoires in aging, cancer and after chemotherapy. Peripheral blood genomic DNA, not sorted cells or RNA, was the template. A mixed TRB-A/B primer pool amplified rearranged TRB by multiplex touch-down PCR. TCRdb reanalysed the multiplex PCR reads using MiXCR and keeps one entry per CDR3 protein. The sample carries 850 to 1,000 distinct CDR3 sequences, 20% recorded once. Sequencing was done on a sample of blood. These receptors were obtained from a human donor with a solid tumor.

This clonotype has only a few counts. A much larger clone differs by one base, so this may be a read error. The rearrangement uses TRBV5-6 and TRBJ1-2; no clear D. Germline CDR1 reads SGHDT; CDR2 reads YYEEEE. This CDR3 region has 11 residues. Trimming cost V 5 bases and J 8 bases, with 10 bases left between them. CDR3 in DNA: TGTGCCAGCAGTTTAATGGGAGGCTACACCTTC. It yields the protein CASSLMGGYTF.

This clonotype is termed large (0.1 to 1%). CDR3 protein: CASSLEGTAGALHF. Written as DNA, the CDR3 is TGTGCCAGCAGCTTAGAAGGGACCGCGGGGGCCCTCCACTTT. The chain links TRBV11-1 to TRBJ1-6, with a possible D match to TRBD1 (5 bases). The CDR3 extends over 14 amino acids. V lost 1 base and J 14 bases, leaving 15 bases between the germline ends. CDR1 is SGHAT and CDR2 is FQDESV in the germline V gene (reference sequence). Together with reference TRBV11-1 and TRBJ1-6, the CDR3 gives the full variable domain: EAEVAQSPRYKITEKSQAVAFWCDPISGHATLYWYRQILGQGPELLVQFQDESVVDDSQLPKDRFSAERLKGVDSTLKIQPAELGDSAMYLCASSLEGTAGALHFGNGTRLTVT.

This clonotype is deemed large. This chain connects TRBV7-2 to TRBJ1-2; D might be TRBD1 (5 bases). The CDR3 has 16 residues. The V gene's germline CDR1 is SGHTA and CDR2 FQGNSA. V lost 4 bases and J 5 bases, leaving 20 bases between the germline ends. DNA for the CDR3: TGTGCCAGCAGCTCCCCTGGTGGGGGAACGGGGTATGGCTACACCTTC. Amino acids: CASSSPGGGTGYGYTF.

CDR3 sequence reads: CASSPQDLLATNEKLFF. The DNA of the CDR3 is TGTGCCAGTAGCCCGCAGGATCTATTGGCAACTAATGAAAAACTGTTTTTT. The V gene is TRBV19, the J gene TRBJ1-4; D ambiguous. The CDR3 extends over 17 amino acids. In germline, CDR1 is LNHDA, CDR2 SQIVND (reference sequence). Trimming removed 6 bases from V and 0 bases from J, with 17 bases in between.

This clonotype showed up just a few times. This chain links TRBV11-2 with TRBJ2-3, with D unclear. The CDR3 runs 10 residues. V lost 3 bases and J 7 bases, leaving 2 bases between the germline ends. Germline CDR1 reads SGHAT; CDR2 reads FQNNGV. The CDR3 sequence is CASSFYTQYF. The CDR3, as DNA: TGTGCCAGCAGCTTCTATACGCAGTATTTT. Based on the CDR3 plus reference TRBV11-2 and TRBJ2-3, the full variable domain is EAGVAQSPRYKIIEKRQSVAFWCNPISGHATLYWYQQILGQGPKLLIQFQNNGVVDDSQLPKDRFSAERLKGVDSTLKIQPAKLEDSAVYLCASSFYTQYFGPGTRLTVL.

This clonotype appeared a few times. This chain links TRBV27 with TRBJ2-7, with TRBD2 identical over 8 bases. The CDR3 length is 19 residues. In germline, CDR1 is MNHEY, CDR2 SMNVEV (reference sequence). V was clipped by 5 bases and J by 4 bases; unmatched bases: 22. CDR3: CASSPLQTTSGGFRYEQYF. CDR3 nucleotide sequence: TGTGCCAGCAGTCCCCTCCAGACAACGAGCGGGGGTTTCAGATACGAGCAGTACTTC.

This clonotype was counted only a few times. The DNA of the CDR3 is TGTGCCAGCTCGACAGGACTCGGGGAGACCCAGTACTTC. It yields the protein CASSTGLGETQYF. The gene calls are TRBV18 and TRBJ2-5; perhaps TRBD1 as D (6 bases). CDR3 size: 13 residues. V lost 6 bases and J lost 5, with 13 bases in between. Germline values: CDR1 KGHSH, CDR2 LQKENI.

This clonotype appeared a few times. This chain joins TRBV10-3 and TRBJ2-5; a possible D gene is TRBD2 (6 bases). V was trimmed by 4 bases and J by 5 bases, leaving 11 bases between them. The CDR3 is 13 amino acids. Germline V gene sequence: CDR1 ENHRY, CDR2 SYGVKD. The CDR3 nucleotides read TGTGCCATCAGTGGGGGCGGGAAGGAGACCCAGTACTTC. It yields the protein CAISGGGKETQYF.

Here the CDR3 reads CSAEGGLGTGELFF. CDR3 in DNA: TGCAGTGCTGAGGGGGGGCTGGGGACCGGGGAGCTGTTTTTT. The chain is built from TRBV20-1 and TRBJ2-2; tentatively, D is TRBD2 (7 bases). The CDR3 is 14 residues long. Germline V CDR1 and CDR2: DFQATT, SNEGSKA (reference sequence). V dropped 5 bases and J dropped 5 bases, with 15 bases sitting between them.